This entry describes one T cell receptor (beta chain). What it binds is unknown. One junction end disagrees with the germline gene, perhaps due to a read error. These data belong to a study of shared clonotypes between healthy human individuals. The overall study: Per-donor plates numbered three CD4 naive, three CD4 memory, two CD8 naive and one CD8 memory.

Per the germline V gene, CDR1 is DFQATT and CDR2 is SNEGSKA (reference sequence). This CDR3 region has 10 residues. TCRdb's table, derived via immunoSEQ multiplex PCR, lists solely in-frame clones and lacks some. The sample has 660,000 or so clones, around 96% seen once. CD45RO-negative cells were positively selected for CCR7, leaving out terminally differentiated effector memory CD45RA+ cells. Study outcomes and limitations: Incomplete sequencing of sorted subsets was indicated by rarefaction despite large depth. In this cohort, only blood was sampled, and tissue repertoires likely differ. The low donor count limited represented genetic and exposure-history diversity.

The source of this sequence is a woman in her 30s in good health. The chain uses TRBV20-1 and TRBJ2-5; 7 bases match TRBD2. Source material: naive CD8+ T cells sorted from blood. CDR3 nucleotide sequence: TGCAGTGCTAGGGGCACGGGACTAAACTTC. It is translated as CSARGTGLNF.